This passage covers 3 T cell receptor beta chains from one sample sequenced in a study of shared clonotypes between healthy human individuals. Produced via immunoSEQ multiplex PCR; TCRdb's table is partial and in-frame only. Of millions of clones listed, over 85% were seen once; the top ten hold roughly 0.14%. Sequences were obtained from naive CD4+ T cells sorted from blood. Documented subset: CD45RA+ positively selected. The origin of the receptors is a man younger than 35 in good health.

This chain joins TRBV11-2 and TRBJ2-5; 7 positions match TRBD2. CDR1 and CDR2 (germline): SGHAT, FQNNGV. The CDR3 runs to 17 residues. V dropped 1 base and J dropped 0; count of bases not matched to a gene: 8. CDR3 protein: CASSLGLGSGHQETQYF. The CDR3 region has the DNA TGTGCCAGCAGCTTAGGATTGGGTAGCGGGCACCAAGAGACCCAGTACTTC.

The chain is built from TRBV2 and TRBJ2-1; the D gene could be TRBD1 or TRBD2 (5 bases each). Trimming cost V 2 bases and J 8 bases, with 19 bases left between them. In germline, CDR1 is SNHLY, CDR2 FYNNEI. This CDR3 spans 16 amino acids. CDR3 nucleotides: TGTGCCAGCAGTGAAAGGGGTCGGGACCTAGGCCATGAGCAGTTCTTC. It translates to CASSERGRDLGHEQFF.

The rearrangement joins TRBV28 to TRBJ2-7; D uncertain. CDR3 length: 12 amino acids. Between the trimmed V and J ends, which lost 10 bases and 3 bases, there was a span of 13 bases. CDR1 and CDR2 (germline): MDHEN, SYDVKM. The CDR3 DNA is TGTGCCACCACAAGGACGGGCTACGAGCAGTACTTC. Protein product: CATTRTGYEQYF.